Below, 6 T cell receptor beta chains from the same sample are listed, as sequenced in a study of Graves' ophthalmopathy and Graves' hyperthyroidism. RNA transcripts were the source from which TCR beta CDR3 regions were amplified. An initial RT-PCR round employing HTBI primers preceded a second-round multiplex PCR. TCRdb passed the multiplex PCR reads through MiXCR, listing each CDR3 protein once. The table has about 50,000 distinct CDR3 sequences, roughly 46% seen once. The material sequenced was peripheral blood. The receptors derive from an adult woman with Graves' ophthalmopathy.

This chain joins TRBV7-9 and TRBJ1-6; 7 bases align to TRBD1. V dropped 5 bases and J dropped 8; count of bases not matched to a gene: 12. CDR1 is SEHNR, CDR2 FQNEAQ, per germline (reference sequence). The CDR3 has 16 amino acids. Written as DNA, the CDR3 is TGTGCCAGCAGCACAGCACGACAGGGTTGGGATTCACCCCTCCACTTT. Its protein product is CASSTARQGWDSPLHF.

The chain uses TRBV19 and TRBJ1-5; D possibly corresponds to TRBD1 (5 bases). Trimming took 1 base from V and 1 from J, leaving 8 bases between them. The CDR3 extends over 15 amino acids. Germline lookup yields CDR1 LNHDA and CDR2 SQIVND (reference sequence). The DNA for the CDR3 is TGTGCCAGTAGTATAGGGGGCGGGAGCAATCAGCCCCAGCATTTT. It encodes CASSIGGGSNQPQHF.

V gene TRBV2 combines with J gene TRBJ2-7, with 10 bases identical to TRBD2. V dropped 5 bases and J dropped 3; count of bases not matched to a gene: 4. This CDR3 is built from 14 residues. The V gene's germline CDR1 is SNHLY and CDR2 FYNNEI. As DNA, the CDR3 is TGTGCCAGCAGTCGAAGCGGGAGGGTCTACGAGCAGTACTTC. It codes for CASSRSGRVYEQYF. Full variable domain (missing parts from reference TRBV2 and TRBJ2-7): EPEVTQTPSHQVTQMGQEVILRCVPISNHLYFYWYRQILGQKVEFLVSFYNNEISEKSEIFDDQFSVERPDGSNFTLKIRSTKLEDSAMYFCASSRSGRVYEQYFGPGTRLTVT.

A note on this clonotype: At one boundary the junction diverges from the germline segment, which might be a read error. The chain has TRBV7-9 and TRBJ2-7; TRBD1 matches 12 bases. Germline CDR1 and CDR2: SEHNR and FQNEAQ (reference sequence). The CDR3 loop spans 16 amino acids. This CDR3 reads CASSQDIGTGGNEQYF. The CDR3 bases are TGCGCCAGCAGCCAAGATATAGGGACAGGGGGCAACGAGCAGTACTTC.

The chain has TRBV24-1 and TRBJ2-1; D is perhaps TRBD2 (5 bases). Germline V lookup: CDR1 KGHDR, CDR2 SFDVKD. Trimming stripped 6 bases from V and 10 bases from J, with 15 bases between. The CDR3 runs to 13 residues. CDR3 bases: TGTGCCACCAGTCGGACGGACTTGGGGGAGCAGTTCTTC. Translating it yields CATSRTDLGEQFF.

CDR3 DNA sequence: TGCAGCAGTAGGACAGGGGAGGTCAATGAGCAGTTCTTC. This gives the protein CSSRTGEVNEQFF. The V and J genes are TRBV29-1 and TRBJ2-1, with 9 bases fitting TRBD1. This CDR3 spans 13 amino acids. Germline-derived CDR1 and CDR2 are SQVTM and ANQGSEA. The V gene end was trimmed by 8 bases and the J gene end by 6 bases; junction bases not matched to a gene: 8.